This TCR beta chain stems from a study of Tregs in tolerant kidney transplant recipients. Study conclusions and caveats: Some patients' samples used different primers over time, so nucleotide sequences weren't comparable. The small number of patients limits these findings pending further validation. Antigen-driven expansion was suggested because donor-specific Tregs expanded more than all Tregs in tolerant patients. No direct test of biological reproducibility was done here.

The assay was immunoSEQ multiplex PCR, and TCRdb's table has in-frame clones only and misses some. The sample contains roughly 66,000 clones, over 85% of which appear only once. A note on this clone: The antigen remains unidentified.

V dropped 0 bases and J dropped 7; count of bases not matched to a gene: 9. The CDR3 loop spans 16 amino acids. The V gene's germline CDR1 is SGHDT and CDR2 YYEEEE. The rearrangement links TRBV5-6 to TRBJ2-1; 8 nucleotides align to TRBD2. This receptor was taken from a human donor who received a combined kidney and bone marrow transplant. The sample was CD8+ T cells from blood, taken before the transplant. The DNA for the CDR3 is TGTGCCAGCAGCTTGGGAACGGGAGGGCCGGGGAATGAGCAGTTCTTC. Its protein product is CASSLGTGGPGNEQFF.